Presented here are 26 T cell receptor beta chains from one specimen sequenced in a study of beta chain features in type 1 diabetes. Sequencing targeted expressed TCRB transcripts, as all isolated RNA had been reverse transcribed. Profiled with immunoSEQ multiplex PCR; TCRdb holds only in-frame clones, not every one. The sample carries about 280,000 clones, about 15% recorded once. Overall study findings and caveats: In all four CD4+ subsets, TCRB CDR3 length was significantly, moderately reduced in type 1 diabetes.

The antigens for these receptors are not known. The source material was naive CD4+ T cells from blood. Every receptor here comes from a man younger than 35 with type 1 diabetes.

The chain carries TRBV4-3 and TRBJ2-3; no firm D call. Trimming shortened V by 2 bases and J by 4 bases, and 10 bases separated the two germline ends. Germline V gene sequence: CDR1 LGHNA, CDR2 YSLEER. The CDR3 is 14 residues long. CDR3 protein: CASSQSLPADTQYF. CDR3 nucleotides: TGCGCCAGCAGCCAATCCCTACCCGCAGATACGCAGTATTTT.

This CDR3 reads CAWSVGGPNEQFF. CDR3 DNA: TGTGCCTGGAGTGTCGGGGGTCCGAATGAGCAGTTCTTC. The chain combines TRBV30 with TRBJ2-1; perhaps TRBD2 as D (6 bases). Germline CDR1 and CDR2: GTSNPN and SVGIG (reference sequence). V dropped 0 bases and J dropped 7 bases, with 10 bases sitting between them. The CDR3 has 13 amino acids.

This clone was seen a handful of times. The chain recombines TRBV6-1 with TRBJ2-5; 7 nucleotides line up with TRBD2. From germline, CDR1 is MNHNS and CDR2 SASEGT. Germline trimming cut 6 bases from V and 3 bases from J; bases unmatched to any gene: 4. The CDR3 has 13 residues. CDR3 DNA: TGTGCCAGCAGCCCGGGACTAAAAGAGACCCAGTACTTC. It specifies CASSPGLKETQYF.

This clone appeared a few times. The chain links TRBV29-1 to TRBJ1-2; 11 nucleotides match TRBD1. The CDR3 totals 13 residues. Trimming at V came to 6 bases and at J to 6 bases, leaving 6 bases not matched to a gene. Germline assignment: CDR1 SQVTM and CDR2 ANQGSEA. This CDR3 reads CSVERGQGDGYTF. Written as DNA, the CDR3 is TGCAGCGTGGAACGGGGACAGGGGGATGGCTACACCTTC.

Worth noting for this clone: Other DNA sequences in the same sample also yield this CDR3. The chain combines TRBV5-4 with TRBJ2-5, with D possibly being TRBD2 (6 bases). Deletions cut 0 bases from V and 5 bases from J, with 8 bases between. The CDR3 contains 13 residues. Germline loops: CDR1 SGHNT, CDR2 YYREEE (reference sequence). CDR3 amino acids: CASSLAGRETQYF. The CDR3 region has the DNA TGTGCCAGCAGCTTGGCGGGGAGGGAGACCCAGTACTTC.

This clone was observed a few times. The chain is built from TRBV5-1 and TRBJ1-5; D is unresolved. V dropped 3 bases and J dropped 3 bases, with 7 bases sitting between them. The germline V gene encodes CDR1 SGHRS and CDR2 YFSETQ. The CDR3 length is 13 residues. CDR3 in amino acids: CASSYDTNQPQHF. CDR3 sequence (DNA): TGCGCCAGCAGCTACGACACCAATCAGCCCCAGCATTTT.

This sequence joins TRBV19 and TRBJ2-1; 9 bases match TRBD2. The CDR3 is 16 residues long. Trimming at V came to 2 bases and at J to 4 bases, leaving 6 bases not matched to a gene. Germline V gene lookup returns CDR1 LNHDA and CDR2 SQIVND (reference sequence). Here the CDR3 reads CASSIWSGGIYNEQFF. As DNA, the CDR3 is TGTGCCAGTAGTATATGGAGCGGGGGGATATACAATGAGCAGTTCTTC.

The chain is built from TRBV2 and TRBJ2-6; D might be TRBD2 (5 bases). CDR3 size: 16 residues. V shed 7 bases and J shed 0 bases, with 13 bases lying between them. Germline lookup yields CDR1 SNHLY and CDR2 FYNNEI. The DNA for the CDR3 is TGTGCCAGCAATCGAGCGGTTAGCTCTGGGGCCAACGTCCTGACTTTC. Amino acids: CASNRAVSSGANVLTF.

This clone has only a few counts. The rearrangement links TRBV6-5 to TRBJ2-2; 9 bases agree with TRBD1. Trimming cost V 4 bases and J 11 bases; bases outside gene matches: 11. The CDR3 has 15 residues. Germline CDR1 is MNHEY and CDR2 is SVGAGI. CDR3 DNA sequence: TGTGCCAGCAGTTCGGGGTATACAGGGGGCGATGAGCTGTTTTTT. This gives the protein CASSSGYTGGDELFF.

This clone was seen a handful of times. The chain links TRBV5-1 to TRBJ2-5, with 7 bases aligning to TRBD2. The germline V gene has CDR1 SGHRS and CDR2 YFSETQ. This CDR3 contains 14 residues. V shed 4 bases and J 5 bases; nucleotides not matched to a gene: 8. This chain's CDR3 is CASSPGRGGETQYF. For the CDR3, the DNA is TGCGCCAGCAGCCCCGGAAGGGGAGGGGAGACCCAGTACTTC.

This chain joins TRBV6-5 and TRBJ1-4; D possibly corresponds to TRBD1 (5 bases). V lost 0 bases and J lost 7, with 12 bases in between. Per the germline V gene, CDR1 is MNHEY and CDR2 is SVGAGI. The CDR3 is made up of 15 amino acids. CDR3 coding DNA: TGTGCCAGCAGTTACTCGGCAGGGTGGGGTGAAAAACTGTTTTTT. As protein: CASSYSAGWGEKLFF.

The chain is built from TRBV6-5 and TRBJ2-1, with 9 bases identical to TRBD2. V shed 0 bases and J 5 bases; nucleotides not matched to a gene: 5. Germline CDR1 reads MNHEY; CDR2 reads SVGAGI. The CDR3 covers 16 residues. CDR3 DNA sequence: TGTGCCAGCAGTTACTCGAGCGGGGGGCCGCACAATGAGCAGTTCTTC. As protein: CASSYSSGGPHNEQFF.

The chain joins TRBV27 to TRBJ2-7, with D maybe TRBD1 (6 bases). The CDR3 loop spans 16 amino acids. Trimming removed 5 bases from V and 0 bases from J, with 17 bases in between. Germline CDR1 reads MNHEY; CDR2 reads SMNVEV (reference sequence). The CDR3, as DNA: TGTGCCAGCAGTAAGGGGGACGGCCGAAGCTCCTACGAGCAGTACTTC. Residues: CASSKGDGRSSYEQYF.

In its sample, this clone was seen a few times. V usage is TRBV25-1 and J usage is TRBJ2-2; 7 bases align to TRBD1. V shed 4 bases, J shed 4 bases, and the junction held 9 bases outside the gene matches. Germline loops: CDR1 MGHDK, CDR2 SYGVNS. This CDR3 is 16 amino acids long. For the CDR3, the DNA is TGTGCCAGCAGTGGTCGACAGGGAAGTGGCACCGGGGAGCTGTTTTTT. Residues: CASSGRQGSGTGELFF.

This clone was recorded a few times. This rearrangement joins TRBV5-1 to TRBJ2-6; 10 nucleotides agree with TRBD1. The V gene end was trimmed by 3 bases and the J gene end by 0 bases; junction bases not matched to a gene: 6. The CDR3 runs 18 residues. Germline CDR1 reads SGHRS; CDR2 reads YFSETQ. CDR3 nucleotides: TGCGCCAGCAGCTCGGGACAGGGGATGAGCTCTGGGGCCAACGTCCTGACTTTC. Translating it yields CASSSGQGMSSGANVLTF.

The gene calls are TRBV4-1 and TRBJ2-2, with D possibly TRBD2 on 5 matching bases. The germline V gene encodes CDR1 MGHRA and CDR2 YSYEKL. The V end was cut by 2 bases, the J end by 6 bases, with 13 bases between. The CDR3 runs 15 residues. This CDR3 is CASSQLAGVAGELFF. The DNA of the CDR3 is TGCGCCAGCAGCCAACTAGCAGGTGTGGCCGGGGAGCTGTTTTTT.

V is TRBV29-1 and J is TRBJ1-4; weak D call: TRBD1 (6 bases). The V end was cut by 1 base, the J end by 8 bases, with 11 bases between. CDR1 is SQVTM, CDR2 ANQGSEA, per germline. The CDR3 totals 13 residues. CDR3 amino acids: CSVEVGGAEKLFF. The DNA of the CDR3 is TGCAGCGTTGAAGTAGGGGGGGCAGAAAAACTGTTTTTT.

The chain is built from TRBV28 and TRBJ2-1, with D unresolved. This CDR3 is built from 14 residues. Germline values: CDR1 MDHEN, CDR2 SYDVKM. V was pared by 3 bases and J by 7 bases, with 13 bases between. Here the CDR3 DNA reads TGTGCCAGCAGTTTGCATCCCCTAGAAAATGAGCAGTTCTTC. This codes for CASSLHPLENEQFF.

The chain has TRBV18 and TRBJ2-7, with 8 positions matching TRBD1. Germline-derived CDR1 and CDR2 are KGHSH and LQKENI. CDR3 length equals 16 residues. V trimming: 3 bases; J trimming: 3 bases; junction bases outside the gene matches: 10. The DNA for the CDR3 is TGTGCCAGCTCACCGCTACCGGGACAGGTCGTCTACGAGCAGTACTTC. Amino acids: CASSPLPGQVVYEQYF.

This rearrangement joins TRBV7-9 to TRBJ1-2; 8 bases are a match to TRBD1. Per the germline V gene, CDR1 is SEHNR and CDR2 is FQNEAQ (reference sequence). V gave up 5 bases and J gave up 0 bases; unmatched junction bases: 17. The CDR3 runs 19 residues. CDR3 nucleotides: TGTGCCAGCAGCCTCCTTATTACCTTTTTGACAGGGGCTAACTATGGCTACACCTTC. Protein: CASSLLITFLTGANYGYTF.

This sequence joins TRBV9 and TRBJ2-7; the match to TRBD1 covers 9 bases. From germline, CDR1 is SGDLS and CDR2 YYNGEE. This CDR3 region has 15 residues. J was trimmed by 2 bases and V by 0 bases; bases with no gene match: 3. The DNA of the CDR3 is TGTGCCAGCAGCGTAGGACAGGGGGGAACCTACGAGCAGTACTTC. Its protein product is CASSVGQGGTYEQYF.

A note on this clone: Other DNA sequences in this specimen translate into the identical CDR3. The CDR3 loop reads CAWSGTGPYEQYF. CDR3 DNA sequence: TGTGCCTGGTCCGGGACAGGGCCCTACGAGCAGTACTTC. The J gene is TRBJ2-7, the V gene TRBV30; TRBD1 agrees at 9 bases. This CDR3 spans 13 amino acids. Trimming cost V 5 bases and J 2 bases; bases outside gene matches: 4. Germline V CDR1 and CDR2: GTSNPN, SVGIG (reference sequence).

J is TRBJ1-5 and V is TRBV23-1, with a possible D match to TRBD1 (6 bases). TRBV23-1 falls under the ORF class, with uncertain function. Trimming took 4 bases from V and 2 from J, leaving 21 bases between them. This CDR3 has 18 amino acids. Here the CDR3 reads CASSRHAGASSCNQPQHF. The CDR3 region has the DNA TGCGCCAGCAGTCGGCATGCGGGGGCGAGTAGTTGCAATCAGCCCCAGCATTTT.

This clone came up a few times. The rearrangement links TRBV29-1 to TRBJ2-3; perhaps TRBD2 as D (5 bases). The CDR3 spans 15 residues. The V and J ends lost 4 bases and 0 bases respectively, with 14 bases between them. Per the germline V gene, CDR1 is SQVTM and CDR2 is ANQGSEA. The CDR3 protein is CSVGRRQSSTDTQYF. The CDR3 nucleotides read TGCAGCGTTGGGCGGAGGCAGTCTAGCACAGATACGCAGTATTTT.

A few counts support this clone. The V gene is TRBV18, the J gene TRBJ1-1, with TRBD1 matching 9 bases. The V and J ends lost 2 bases and 4 bases, in that order; junction bases with no gene match: 5. Germline V gene sequence: CDR1 KGHSH, CDR2 LQKENI. The CDR3 is 15 amino acids. CDR3 in amino acids: CASSPATGGGTEAFF. The CDR3 nucleotides read TGTGCCAGCTCACCAGCGACAGGGGGAGGCACTGAAGCTTTCTTT.

This clone has only a few counts. The genes are TRBV2 and TRBJ1-1; TRBD1 is a possible D gene (5 bases). In germline, CDR1 is SNHLY, CDR2 FYNNEI. The CDR3 runs to 15 residues. V was trimmed by 5 bases and J by 5 bases, leaving 18 bases between them. For the CDR3, the DNA is TGTGCCAGCAGTTACCCAGGGTCGGTAAGGACTGAAGCTTTCTTT. Translation gives CASSYPGSVRTEAFF.